These 20 T cell receptor beta chains came from one sample sequenced in a study of cytomegalovirus exposure and HLA in healthy donors. The PCR used 60 Vbeta and 13 Jbeta primers. Clones were read by immunoSEQ multiplex PCR, and TCRdb kept only the in-frame ones, dropping some. Found here are approximately 140,000 clones, approximately 80% of them singletons; the top ten hold 0.94%. The sequenced material came from PBMCs. Source of these receptors: an older woman in good health and CMV-seronegative.

In its sample, this clone ranks as medium-sized. The rearrangement uses TRBV6-6 and TRBJ1-1; D possibly corresponds to TRBD1 (6 bases). The CDR3 contains 13 residues. Between the trimmed V and J ends, which lost 2 bases and 6 bases, there was a span of 10 bases. Germline CDR1 MNHNY, CDR2 SVGAGI (reference sequence). CDR3 sequence (DNA): TGTGCCAGCAGTTACCCCCAGGGGTCTGAAGCTTTCTTT. Its protein product is CASSYPQGSEAFF.

The J gene is TRBJ2-7, the V gene TRBV28; the D gene is possibly TRBD1 (6 bases). V gave up 3 bases and J gave up 4 bases, with 13 bases separating them. The germline V gene has CDR1 MDHEN and CDR2 SYDVKM. This CDR3 spans 14 amino acids. CDR3 sequence reads: CASSLTGTNYEQYF. Here the CDR3 DNA reads TGTGCCAGCAGTTTGACAGGTACGAATTACGAGCAGTACTTC.

As concerns this clone: At one of its ends the junction is not consistent with the germline gene, which may arise from a read error. V is TRBV7-9 and J is TRBJ2-5; 11 nucleotides align to TRBD1. The CDR3 is 16 residues long. The germline V gene encodes CDR1 SEHNR and CDR2 FQNEAQ (reference sequence). The CDR3 nucleotides are TGTTCCAGCAGCTTCTCCACCGGGACAGGGGGTGAGACCCAGTACTTC. Protein sequence: CSSSFSTGTGGETQYF.

The chain combines TRBV6-1 with TRBJ2-1, with D unresolved. CDR1 is MNHNS and CDR2 is SASEGT in the germline V gene. The CDR3 contains 15 residues. V was cut by 10 bases and J by 0 bases, with 16 bases left in between. The CDR3 DNA reads TGTGCCACCCTTGCTGGAGCGTTCTCCTACAATGAGCAGTTCTTC. Protein: CATLAGAFSYNEQFF.

The chain joins TRBV7-6 to TRBJ1-4; maybe TRBD1 (5 bases). Germline V gene sequence: CDR1 SGHVS, CDR2 FNYEAQ. This CDR3 is 17 amino acids long. V was trimmed by 5 bases and J by 10 bases, leaving 26 bases between them. In DNA, the CDR3 is TGTGCCAGCAGCCCAAATTTGCCGGGGACTGGGGGGGGAAAACTGTTTTTT. This encodes CASSPNLPGTGGGKLFF.

This clone has only one observation. The rearrangement joins TRBV6-1 to TRBJ1-5; D not resolved. Germline loops: CDR1 MNHNS, CDR2 SASEGT. V was clipped by 4 bases and J by 1 base, with 14 bases between them. The CDR3 totals 16 residues. Written as DNA, the CDR3 is TGTGCCAGCAGTGGCCAGCGAGGGTACAGCAATCAGCCCCAGCATTTT. It specifies CASSGQRGYSNQPQHF.

This clone appeared a few times. The V gene is TRBV14, the J gene TRBJ2-7; 7 bases map to TRBD2. Germline CDR1 SGHDN, CDR2 FVKESK. V lost 5 bases to trimming and J lost 6 bases; unmatched junction nucleotides: 13. The CDR3 totals 15 residues. The CDR3 is CASSALTAGNGEQYF. In nucleotides, the CDR3 is TGTGCCAGCAGCGCCCTGACAGCGGGAAACGGCGAGCAGTACTTC.

The chain carries TRBV10-3 and TRBJ1-1, with D perhaps matching TRBD1 (6 bases). The CDR3 is 13 amino acids. Trimming took off 6 bases at V and 8 bases at J, with 16 bases between the two ends. Germline CDR1 ENHRY, CDR2 SYGVKD. The CDR3 loop reads CAISNRDHKEAFF. The CDR3 region has the DNA TGTGCCATCAGCAACAGGGACCACAAAGAAGCTTTCTTT.

This chain uses TRBV5-1 with TRBJ2-7, with 7 bases aligning to TRBD1. V lost 4 bases, J lost 3 bases, and 10 bases stayed unmatched. Germline loops: CDR1 SGHRS, CDR2 YFSETQ. The CDR3 runs 15 residues. CDR3 sequence reads: CASSPNRGRGYEQYF. The CDR3 DNA reads as TGCGCCAGCAGCCCCAACAGGGGAAGGGGCTACGAGCAGTACTTC.

This clone has just one count. The V and J genes are TRBV19 and TRBJ2-2, with 9 bases fitting TRBD1. The CDR3 is 15 amino acids. CDR1 and CDR2 from the germline V gene are LNHDA and SQIVND (reference sequence). The V gene end was trimmed by 5 bases and the J gene end by 1 base; junction bases not matched to a gene: 2. CDR3 in DNA: TGTGCCAGTAGTTCGGGACAGGGGAACACCGGGGAGCTGTTTTTT. It specifies CASSSGQGNTGELFF.

This chain connects TRBV28 to TRBJ2-4; D may be TRBD1 (5 bases). Germline V lookup: CDR1 MDHEN, CDR2 SYDVKM. This CDR3 spans 14 amino acids. V was trimmed by 8 bases and J by 0 bases, leaving 11 bases between them. Written as DNA, the CDR3 is TGTGCCAGCTTCAGGGCTGGAGCCAAAAACATTCAGTACTTC. Translating gives CASFRAGAKNIQYF.

Notes on this clone: One end of the junction varies from germline; a read error may be responsible. The CDR3 here is CASSGTGSHSHEQYF. The CDR3, as DNA: TGTGCCAGCAGCGGGACAGGGAGTCACTCCCACGAGCAGTACTTC. The gene calls are TRBV27 and TRBJ2-7, with TRBD1 identical over 9 bases. The V gene's germline CDR1 is MNHEY and CDR2 SMNVEV (reference sequence). The CDR3 loop spans 15 amino acids.

The chain carries TRBV18 and TRBJ2-5, with D perhaps TRBD1 (6 bases). The CDR3 sequence is 15 residues long. V lost 3 bases and J 5 bases, leaving 16 bases between the germline ends. Germline CDR1 and CDR2: KGHSH and LQKENI. CDR3 sequence (DNA): TGTGCCAGCTCACCCGGACAGTCTACTCTGGAGACCCAGTACTTC. Translation gives CASSPGQSTLETQYF.

The chain combines TRBV4-1 with TRBJ1-4; D might be TRBD1 (6 bases). V lost 4 bases and J lost 6, with 18 bases in between. Germline V lookup: CDR1 MGHRA, CDR2 YSYEKL. The CDR3 sequence is 16 residues long. The DNA of the CDR3 is TGCGCCAGCAGCCGCGACCAGGGAGGGGGGGATGAAAAACTGTTTTTT. Translated: CASSRDQGGGDEKLFF.

This chain joins TRBV4-1 and TRBJ2-1; 8 bases align to TRBD2. The V gene's germline CDR1 is MGHRA and CDR2 YSYEKL. V shed 4 bases, J shed 0 bases, and the junction held 5 bases outside the gene matches. The CDR3 is 16 amino acids. The CDR3 DNA sequence: TGCGCCAGCAGCCGCCCCGGGAGGGCCTCCTACAATGAGCAGTTCTTC. Its translation: CASSRPGRASYNEQFF.

This chain uses TRBV7-9 with TRBJ2-7; the D gene is possibly TRBD1 (5 bases). This CDR3 is built from 14 residues. CDR1 is SEHNR, CDR2 FQNEAQ, per germline (reference sequence). Between the trimmed V and J ends, which lost 0 bases and 4 bases, there was a span of 10 bases. As DNA, the CDR3 is TGTGCCAGCAGCTTAGCAACAGGACGGTACGAGCAGTACTTC. Amino acids: CASSLATGRYEQYF.

The count of this clone is one. The rearrangement joins TRBV30 to TRBJ2-1, with 7 bases that match TRBD1. V lost 8 bases and J lost 2; bases outside the gene matches: 6. CDR3 length: 13 residues. Germline loops: CDR1 GTSNPN, CDR2 SVGIG (reference sequence). The DNA for the CDR3 is TGTGCCCGACAGGGAATGGCCTACAATGAGCAGTTCTTC. Its protein product is CARQGMAYNEQFF.

This clone has a single count. This chain joins TRBV6-1 and TRBJ2-1; no clear D. Germline values: CDR1 MNHNS, CDR2 SASEGT. V lost 2 bases and J lost 5, with 13 bases in between. This CDR3 region has 15 residues. Here the CDR3 DNA reads TGTGCCAGCAGTGAATCCAGGAACGGCCACAATGAGCAGTTCTTC. It yields the protein CASSESRNGHNEQFF.

This chain links TRBV2 with TRBJ2-3; TRBD2 matches at 13 bases. V shed 3 bases, J shed 6 bases, and the junction held 6 bases outside the gene matches. Germline loops: CDR1 SNHLY, CDR2 FYNNEI. This CDR3 has 16 amino acids. The CDR3 DNA sequence: TGTGCCAGCAGTGACACTAGCGGGAGGGCCTCGGATACGCAGTATTTT. It is translated as CASSDTSGRASDTQYF.

There are a few counts of this clone. The V and J genes are TRBV5-1 and TRBJ1-1, with D perhaps TRBD1 (5 bases). Germline V CDR1 and CDR2: SGHRS, YFSETQ. This CDR3 has 14 amino acids. Trimming took 4 bases from V and 1 from J, leaving 11 bases between them. The CDR3 DNA reads TGCGCCAGCAGCGGGGCAGGAGCGAACACTGAAGCTTTCTTT. This gives the protein CASSGAGANTEAFF.